One and the same sample provided the 28 T cell receptor beta chains below, sequenced in a study of regulatory T cells in long-lasting Graves disease. Arm-PCR of CDR3 regions and iRepertoire HTBI primers were the basis on which TCR beta libraries were built. TCRdb independently ran MiXCR on the multiplex PCR reads; one entry per CDR3 protein. The repertoire holds hundreds of thousands of distinct CDR3 sequences, with roughly 16% as singletons. Sample time point: newly diagnosed GD, antithyroid drugs for less than 3 months. With RNA extracted from PBMCs as input, the TCR library was made. These data also formed part of another study, on T cells in Graves' hyperthyroidism and ophthalmopathy.

Sequenced here: peripheral blood mononuclear cells (PBMCs), sampled at new diagnosis, from a patient treated with antithyroid drugs. The receptors originated from a woman aged 25 to 45 with Graves disease.

The table lists this clonotype with many counts. V and J are TRBV11-2 and TRBJ2-1; 8 bases are a match to TRBD2. Germline CDR1 SGHAT, CDR2 FQNNGV. This CDR3 is 16 amino acids long. Trimming at V came to 6 bases and at J to 4 bases, leaving 11 bases not matched to a gene. The CDR3: CASRPTSGLFYNEQFF. The CDR3 nucleotides read TGTGCCAGCAGACCCACTAGCGGACTATTTTACAATGAGCAGTTCTTC.

V is TRBV9 and J is TRBJ1-1; D unresolved. The germline V gene encodes CDR1 SGDLS and CDR2 YYNGEE. The CDR3 totals 16 residues. V was clipped by 4 bases and J by 1 base, with 17 bases between them. The CDR3 sequence is CASSNAGWGGNTEAFF. DNA for the CDR3: TGTGCCAGCAGCAACGCCGGGTGGGGAGGGAACACTGAAGCTTTCTTT.

This chain joins TRBV20-1 and TRBJ1-1, with D possibly matching TRBD1 (6 bases). The CDR3 contains 12 residues. Trimming took 6 bases from V and 7 from J, leaving 15 bases between them. Germline CDR1 is DFQATT and CDR2 is SNEGSKA (reference sequence). CDR3 region: CSADGQIREAFF. CDR3 sequence (DNA): TGCAGTGCGGACGGACAGATCCGTGAAGCTTTCTTT.

This clonotype was seen only a few times. This sequence joins TRBV10-3 and TRBJ2-1, with D tentatively TRBD1 or TRBD2 (5 bases each). CDR1 and CDR2 (germline): ENHRY, SYGVKD. There are 15 residues in the CDR3. Trimming left V 6 bases short and J 4 bases short, with 16 bases between. The CDR3 here is CAIRRDEGFYNEQFF. The CDR3 nucleotides read TGTGCCATCAGGAGGGACGAAGGATTTTACAATGAGCAGTTCTTC.

This clonotype has only one observation. The gene calls are TRBV30 and TRBJ1-2; no reliable D call. CDR1 and CDR2 from the germline V gene are GTSNPN and SVGIG (reference sequence). This CDR3 spans 14 amino acids. V lost 1 base to trimming and J lost 2 bases, with 11 bases between them. This CDR3 reads CAWSESTGNYGYTF. The CDR3 nucleotides read TGTGCCTGGAGTGAATCGACGGGGAACTATGGCTACACCTTC.

This clonotype was found many times. The V gene is TRBV12-3 or TRBV12-4, the J gene TRBJ1-2; D not resolved. The V end was cut by 7 bases, the J end by 4 bases, with 16 bases between. The CDR3 extends over 14 amino acids. The CDR3 DNA reads TGTGCCAGCACCATCCTCACCAGCTTCTATGGCTACACCTTC. Protein: CASTILTSFYGYTF.

This clonotype was seen ten or more times. The chain couples TRBV28 to TRBJ1-5, with 7 bases that match TRBD1. The germline V gene encodes CDR1 MDHEN and CDR2 SYDVKM. With 7 bases clipped from V and 6 bases from J, the junction kept 9 bases outside the gene matches. This CDR3 contains 14 residues. CDR3 nucleotide sequence: TGTGCCAGCAAACTACAGGGGCTGGGTCAGCCCCAGCATTTT. Its translation: CASKLQGLGQPQHF. Combining the CDR3 with reference TRBV28 and TRBJ1-5 gives the whole variable domain DVKVTQSSRYLVKRTGEKVFLECVQDMDHENMFWYRQDPGLGLRLIYFSYDVKMKEKGDIPEGYSVSREKKERFSLILESASTNQTSMYLCASKLQGLGQPQHFGDGTRLSIL.

This clonotype was counted only a few times. The chain combines TRBV18 with TRBJ2-1; weak D call: TRBD1 (6 bases). V dropped 3 bases and J dropped 7 bases, with 22 bases sitting between them. This CDR3 contains 17 residues. The germline V gene has CDR1 KGHSH and CDR2 LQKENI. CDR3 residues: CASSPLPPQGSGNEQFF. The CDR3 region has the DNA TGTGCCAGCTCACCCCTGCCCCCACAGGGTTCCGGGAATGAGCAGTTCTTC. The full variable domain, its missing parts supplied by reference TRBV18 and TRBJ2-1, is NAGVMQNPRHLVRRRGQEARLRCSPMKGHSHVYWYRQLPEEGLKFMVYLQKENIIDESGMPKERFSAEFPKEGPSILRIQQVVRGDSAAYFCASSPLPPQGSGNEQFFGPGTRLTVL.

V is TRBV6-2 or TRBV6-3 and J is TRBJ2-7, with D perhaps matching TRBD1 (6 bases). The CDR3 totals 14 residues. Trimming pared 5 bases from V and 5 bases from J, leaving 16 bases between. Looked up from germline, CDR1 is MNHEY and CDR2 is SVGEGT. The CDR3 coding sequence is TGTGCCAGCAGTATGGACAGCCTTAGCAACGAGCAGTACTTC. Translated: CASSMDSLSNEQYF.

This clonotype came up a few times. J is TRBJ2-4 and V is TRBV27, with no clear D. Germline lookup yields CDR1 MNHEY and CDR2 SMNVEV (reference sequence). The CDR3 extends over 16 amino acids. Trimming took 2 bases from V and 2 from J, leaving 13 bases between them. The CDR3 loop reads CASSLAQTLTKNIQYF. The DNA of the CDR3 is TGTGCCAGCAGTTTAGCTCAGACCCTAACCAAAAACATTCAGTACTTC.

This clonotype showed up many times. V is TRBV28 and J is TRBJ2-1; perhaps TRBD2 as D (5 bases). The CDR3 runs to 11 residues. Germline CDR1 is MDHEN and CDR2 is SYDVKM. The ends were cut back, 11 bases at V and 8 bases at J, with 13 bases in the middle. CDR3 bases: TGTGCCCTGAGGGTAGCCGATGAGCAGTTCTTC. Translated: CALRVADEQFF.

The rearrangement uses TRBV5-1 and TRBJ1-1, with 8 positions matching TRBD1. J was trimmed by 0 bases and V by 5 bases; bases with no gene match: 3. The CDR3 extends over 14 amino acids. CDR1 is SGHRS, CDR2 YFSETQ, per germline. CDR3 amino acids: CASRQQGVNTEAFF. CDR3 nucleotide sequence: TGCGCCAGCAGACAACAGGGGGTGAACACTGAAGCTTTCTTT.

For the CDR3, the DNA is TGTGCCTGGAGTAATTATGGGACAGGGGAAAAATACGAGCAGTACTTC. It translates to CAWSNYGTGEKYEQYF. This sequence joins TRBV30 and TRBJ2-7, with 10 bases matching TRBD1. V shed 2 bases, J shed 4 bases, and the junction held 11 bases outside the gene matches. Germline CDR1 and CDR2: GTSNPN and SVGIG (reference sequence). CDR3 size: 16 residues.

The table lists this clonotype with many counts. V usage is TRBV5-1 and J usage is TRBJ2-1; D gene uncertain. The CDR3 totals 14 residues. CDR1 is SGHRS and CDR2 is YFSETQ in the germline V gene. Trimming shortened V by 4 bases and J by 6 bases, and 14 bases separated the two germline ends. The CDR3 DNA sequence: TGCGCCAGCAGCCTCGGATACTGGCTCAATGAGCAGTTCTTC. Translated: CASSLGYWLNEQFF. The whole variable domain, remainder taken from reference TRBV5-1 and TRBJ2-1, is KAGVTQTPRYLIKTRGQQVTLSCSPISGHRSVSWYQQTPGQGLQFLFEYFSETQRNKGNFPGRFSGRQFSNSRSEMNVSTLELGDSALYLCASSLGYWLNEQFFGPGTRLTVL.

V gene TRBV18 combines with J gene TRBJ2-3; no clear D gene. The CDR3 runs to 14 residues. Germline loops: CDR1 KGHSH, CDR2 LQKENI. V shed 3 bases and J shed 0 bases, with 7 bases lying between them. Here the CDR3 DNA reads TGTGCCAGCTCACCCGCGGTAAGCACAGATACGCAGTATTTT. Translated, it gives CASSPAVSTDTQYF.

V and J are TRBV3-1 and TRBJ2-1; no reliable D call. The length of the CDR3 is 13 residues. V was shortened by 2 bases and J by 4 bases, with 6 bases between the two germline ends. Germline CDR1 LGHDT, CDR2 YNNKEL (reference sequence). This CDR3 reads CASSQMDYNEQFF. The CDR3, as DNA: TGTGCCAGCAGCCAAATGGATTACAATGAGCAGTTCTTC.

This clonotype was recorded a few times. The chain recombines TRBV18 with TRBJ2-1; possibly TRBD1 for D (5 bases). V was clipped by 4 bases and J by 0 bases, with 7 bases between them. Looked up from germline, CDR1 is KGHSH and CDR2 is LQKENI. The CDR3 spans 14 residues. CDR3 amino acids: CASSRQYSYNEQFF. The CDR3 DNA reads TGTGCCAGCTCACGACAGTACTCCTACAATGAGCAGTTCTTC. The complete variable domain, with remaining parts taken from reference TRBV18 and TRBJ2-1, reads NAGVMQNPRHLVRRRGQEARLRCSPMKGHSHVYWYRQLPEEGLKFMVYLQKENIIDESGMPKERFSAEFPKEGPSILRIQQVVRGDSAAYFCASSRQYSYNEQFFGPGTRLTVL.

The genes are TRBV6-2 or TRBV6-3 and TRBJ2-7; D ambiguous. Germline V lookup: CDR1 MNHEY, CDR2 SVGEGT. CDR3 length equals 13 residues. V lost 0 bases to trimming and J lost 4 bases, with 7 bases between them. CDR3 DNA: TGTGCCAGCAGTTACTCGAGCCATTACGAGCAGTACTTC. Protein sequence: CASSYSSHYEQYF.

In this sample, this clonotype turned up many times. The rearrangement links TRBV11-2 to TRBJ1-2; D is uncertain. V shed 2 bases and J shed 8 bases, with 15 bases lying between them. The germline CDR1 and CDR2 sequences are SGHAT and FQNNGV. This CDR3 has 14 amino acids. This CDR3 is CASSLWMDGRGYTF. The CDR3 DNA is TGTGCCAGCAGCTTATGGATGGACGGCCGGGGCTACACCTTC.

This clonotype was counted ten times or more. This rearrangement joins TRBV12-3 or TRBV12-4 to TRBJ1-1; 8 bases agree with TRBD1. V shed 7 bases and J 5 bases; nucleotides not matched to a gene: 3. The CDR3 runs 12 residues. The CDR3 DNA sequence: TGTGCCAGCACGACAGGGGTGACTGAAGCTTTCTTT. Translation gives CASTTGVTEAFF.

This clonotype occurred many times. This chain joins TRBV27 and TRBJ2-1, with 8 bases that match TRBD2. The CDR3 runs 14 residues. The trim removed 4 bases at V and 5 bases at J, leaving 4 bases unmatched. The germline CDR1 and CDR2 sequences are MNHEY and SMNVEV (reference sequence). CDR3 sequence: CASSSAGGHNEQFF. The CDR3 region has the DNA TGTGCCAGCAGTTCGGCGGGAGGTCACAATGAGCAGTTCTTC.

This clonotype was counted many times. The chain carries TRBV2 and TRBJ1-5; no reliable D call. The CDR3 covers 13 residues. CDR1 and CDR2 (germline): SNHLY, FYNNEI. V gave up 8 bases and J gave up 5 bases, with 13 bases separating them. This CDR3 is CASGLSRDQPQHF. The CDR3 DNA is TGTGCCAGCGGTCTCTCCCGGGATCAGCCCCAGCATTTT.

The chain joins TRBV20-1 to TRBJ2-6, with D tentatively TRBD1 (6 bases). Germline V gene sequence: CDR1 DFQATT, CDR2 SNEGSKA (reference sequence). Trimming stripped 1 base from V and 1 base from J, with 11 bases between. The CDR3 consists of 16 residues. CDR3 in DNA: TGCAGTGCTAGAGCAGCCGGGACATCTGGGGCCAACGTCCTGACTTTC. This translates into CSARAAGTSGANVLTF.

V and J are TRBV20-1 and TRBJ2-3, with TRBD2 as a possible D gene (5 bases). V dropped 3 bases and J dropped 0 bases, with 22 bases sitting between them. The CDR3 is 18 residues long. Germline assignment: CDR1 DFQATT and CDR2 SNEGSKA (reference sequence). CDR3 loop: CSARGIHGNNPSTDTQYF. Here the CDR3 DNA reads TGCAGTGCTAGGGGGATACACGGGAACAACCCTAGCACAGATACGCAGTATTTT.

V usage is TRBV5-1 and J usage is TRBJ1-6; D unresolved. The CDR3 is made up of 15 amino acids. V was clipped by 2 bases and J by 9 bases, with 15 bases between them. The germline CDR1 and CDR2 sequences are SGHRS and YFSETQ. The CDR3 DNA reads TGCGCCAGCAGCTTTTGGCAGGTGGCCAGTTCACCCCTCCACTTT. Its translation: CASSFWQVASSPLHF.

This clonotype was seen at least ten times. The CDR3 bases are TGTGCCAGCAGGTCTACTAGCGGAGGTTACAATGAGCAGTTCTTC. Amino acids: CASRSTSGGYNEQFF. The chain carries TRBV7-2 and TRBJ2-1; 8 bases are a match to TRBD2. Germline CDR1 reads SGHTA; CDR2 reads FQGNSA. This CDR3 contains 15 residues. J was trimmed by 4 bases and V by 6 bases; bases with no gene match: 8.

This clonotype was seen many times. V and J are TRBV3-1 and TRBJ1-6, with D unclear. V dropped 4 bases and J dropped 10 bases, with 11 bases sitting between them. This CDR3 is 13 amino acids long. CDR1 is LGHDT and CDR2 is YNNKEL in the germline V gene (reference sequence). CDR3: CASSPTSGSPLHF. CDR3 coding DNA: TGTGCCAGCAGCCCGACCTCTGGATCACCCCTCCACTTT.

This clonotype was seen a few times. The rearrangement links TRBV2 to TRBJ2-5; D not certain. V was pared by 4 bases and J by 4 bases, with 10 bases between. CDR1 and CDR2 (germline): SNHLY, FYNNEI. The CDR3 length is 13 residues. The CDR3 sequence is CASSVVDGETQYF. The CDR3 nucleotides are TGTGCCAGCAGTGTGGTCGACGGAGAGACCCAGTACTTC.